Shown below are 18 T cell receptor beta chains from a single sample sequenced in a study of T cell clonality in common variable immunodeficiency. Study results and limitations: Reportedly, TCR beta sequences from common variable immunodeficiency showed fewer deletions and N-nucleotide insertions.

These receptors have no known antigen. Some clones are missing from TCRdb's copy, which holds only in-frame ones; the method was immunoSEQ multiplex PCR. Recorded here are around 19,000 clones, none singletons. Material for sequencing was peripheral blood mononuclear cells. The receptors come from a human donor with common variable immunodeficiency.

This clone was counted many times. The read ends 3 residues shy of where the CDR3 ends; the end is completed using the germline J gene. This rearrangement joins TRBV5-1 to TRBJ2-2; D is possibly TRBD1 (6 bases). From germline, CDR1 is SGHRS and CDR2 YFSETQ. The CDR3 length is 15 residues. Trimming removed 2 bases from V and 4 bases from J, with 12 bases in between. The CDR3 loop is CASSLQGSVTGELFF. The sequenced CDR3 bases are TGCGCCAGCAGCTTACAGGGCTCGGTCACCGGGGAG.

Many counts were recorded for this clone. The read is 3 residues too short to cover the CDR3 end, so that end is filled in from the germline J gene. This chain connects TRBV7-9 to TRBJ2-5; 8 positions agree with TRBD2. Germline CDR1 and CDR2: SEHNR and FQNEAQ (reference sequence). This CDR3 has 14 amino acids. J gave up 5 bases and V 4 bases, and 6 bases lay outside the gene matches. CDR3 sequence reads: CASSSLGGGETQYF. The part of the CDR3 DNA that was read is TGTGCCAGCAGCTCCCTCGGCGGGGGGGAGACC.

Notes on this clone: With the read ending 3 residues before the CDR3 end, the germline J gene is used to fill in that end. V gene TRBV6-2 or TRBV6-3 combines with J gene TRBJ2-3; 12 nucleotides line up with TRBD2. Germline CDR1 reads MNHEY; CDR2 reads SVGEGT. The CDR3 extends over 14 amino acids. Unmatched junction bases numbered 3, after V lost 8 bases and J lost 3 bases. CDR3 loop: CASLAGGPTDTQYF. The sequenced part of the CDR3 DNA is TGTGCCAGCCTAGCGGGAGGGCCAACAGATACG.

There are many counts of this clone. The read stops 3 residues short of the end of the CDR3; the missing end is completed from the germline J gene. This chain connects TRBV30 to TRBJ2-2; D uncertain. The CDR3 contains 11 residues. Germline CDR1 GTSNPN, CDR2 SVGIG (reference sequence). Trimming took 4 bases from V and 6 from J, leaving 6 bases between them. CDR3 in amino acids: CAWTRAGELFF. CDR3 bases read: TGTGCCTGGACACGGGCCGGGGAG.

In regard to this clone: The CDR3 goes on 3 residues after the read ends, and that part is filled in from the germline J gene. The chain employs TRBV7-8 and TRBJ2-2, with TRBD1 identical over 7 bases. The CDR3 runs to 15 residues. After removal of 5 bases from V and 3 bases from J, the junction contained 6 bases not matched to a gene. Germline values: CDR1 SGHVS, CDR2 FQNEAQ. This CDR3 is CASSRHRGHTGELFF. CDR3 DNA, as far as it was read: TGTGCCAGCAGCAGACACAGGGGCCACACCGGGGAG.

Points on this clone: The read is 3 residues too short to cover the CDR3 end, so that end is filled in from the germline J gene. The gene calls are TRBV6-2 or TRBV6-3 and TRBJ1-2, with 8 bases aligning to TRBD1. Germline V lookup: CDR1 MNHEY, CDR2 SVGEGT. This CDR3 spans 14 amino acids. CDR3 amino acids: CASSPADRGRGYTF. The CDR3 bases that were read are TGTGCCAGCAGTCCCGCCGACAGGGGACGAGGC.

The table lists this clone with a few counts. Here the CDR3 reads CASSEKIQGTVATEAFF. CDR3 DNA, as far as it was read: TGTGCCAGCAGTGAAAAGATTCAGGGGACAGTGGCCACTGAA. The chain uses TRBV6-1 and TRBJ1-1; 7 nucleotides match TRBD1. Read sequence stops 3 residues before the CDR3 end, and the germline J gene provides the missing end. After removal of 2 bases from V and 4 bases from J, the junction contained 13 bases not matched to a gene. The CDR3 is made up of 17 amino acids. The germline V gene has CDR1 MNHNS and CDR2 SASEGT.

This clone was counted ten times or more. The CDR3 goes on 3 residues after the read ends, and that part is filled in from the germline J gene. V and J are TRBV2 and TRBJ1-1; tentative D call: TRBD1 (5 bases). In germline, CDR1 is SNHLY, CDR2 FYNNEI. This CDR3 spans 15 amino acids. V was cut by 8 bases and J by 3 bases, with 19 bases left in between. The sequenced part of the CDR3 DNA is TGTGCCAGCCAAGCGTTGGGGAGAGGGGACACTGAA. Translation: CASQALGRGDTE. The whole CDR3 sequence reads CASQALGRGDTEAFF.

There are a few counts of this clone. The read finishes 3 residues shy of the CDR3 end, and the germline J gene is used to complete it. The chain joins TRBV13 to TRBJ2-2; possibly TRBD1 for D (5 bases). CDR3 size: 13 residues. V was shortened by 6 bases and J by 8 bases, with 13 bases between the two germline ends. Germline CDR1 is PRHDT and CDR2 is FYEKMQ (reference sequence). The CDR3 bases that were read are TGTGCCAGCAGTGACAGAGGCATGGGGGAG. Protein product: CASSDRGMGE. The CDR3 in full is CASSDRGMGELFF.

This clone was found a few times. The read falls 3 residues short of the CDR3 end, and the missing part is taken from the germline J gene. This chain links TRBV14 with TRBJ2-7, with 11 bases fitting TRBD1. Losses at the gene ends were 8 bases for V and 4 bases for J; bases not matched to a gene: 1. This CDR3 has 12 amino acids. Germline CDR1 SGHDN, CDR2 FVKESK. The sequenced CDR3 bases are TGTGCCAGCGGGACAGGGGGGTACGAG. Its translation: CASGTGGYE. The entire CDR3 protein is CASGTGGYEQYF. Looking up the rest from reference TRBV14 and TRBJ2-7 gives the full variable domain: EAGVTQFPSHSVIEKGQTVTLRCDPISGHDNLYWYRRVMGKEIKFLLHFVKESKQDESGMPNNRFLAERTGGTYSTLKVQPAELEDSGVYFCASGTGGYEQYFGPGTRLTVT.

Turning to this clone: Read coverage stops 3 residues before the CDR3 terminus; the germline J gene supplies the remainder. V and J are TRBV18 and TRBJ1-4; 7 bases fit TRBD1. J lost 4 bases, V lost 3 bases, and 2 bases had no gene match. The CDR3 totals 14 residues. Germline CDR1 reads KGHSH; CDR2 reads LQKENI. The chain's CDR3 is CASSPAGGNEKLFF. CDR3 bases read: TGTGCCAGCTCACCTGCAGGGGGTAATGAAAAA.

Regarding this clone: The read stops 3 residues short of the end of the CDR3; the missing end is completed from the germline J gene. The chain is built from TRBV25-1 and TRBJ1-2, with D possibly matching TRBD1 (5 bases). Germline loops: CDR1 MGHDK, CDR2 SYGVNS. This CDR3 is built from 13 residues. Incomplete CDR3 DNA: TGTGCCAGCAGTGGTTTAGGGGTGAGAGGC. It codes for CASSGLGVRG. The full CDR3 reads CASSGLGVRGYTF.

This clone was seen a few times. The CDR3 extends 3 residues past the end of the read, so its final part is completed from the germline J gene. The gene calls are TRBV2 and TRBJ2-7; 8 positions match TRBD1. Germline V gene sequence: CDR1 SNHLY, CDR2 FYNNEI. J gave up 6 bases and V 5 bases, and 9 bases lay outside the gene matches. This CDR3 is built from 14 residues. The CDR3 here is CASSFLTGATEQYF. CDR3 DNA (partial): TGTGCCAGCAGTTTTTTGACAGGGGCCACCGAG.

Comments on this clone: The read terminates 3 residues ahead of where the CDR3 ends, so the germline J gene completes it. This chain uses TRBV6-1 with TRBJ2-5; 11 nucleotides match TRBD2. This CDR3 comprises 15 residues. The V gene end was trimmed by 4 bases and the J gene end by 1 base; junction bases not matched to a gene: 2. Germline CDR1 reads MNHNS; CDR2 reads SASEGT. CDR3 DNA, as far as it was read: TGTGCCAGCAGTGTCGGGACTAGCGGCCAAGAGACC. Translating gives CASSVGTSGQET. The full CDR3 protein reads CASSVGTSGQETQYF.

This clone was seen repeatedly, ten times or more. Read data end 3 residues before the CDR3 end; the end is taken from the germline J gene. This sequence joins TRBV7-7 and TRBJ2-2, with 9 bases fitting TRBD2. V was clipped by 1 base and J by 4 bases; unmatched bases: 7. The CDR3 is 17 residues long. CDR1 and CDR2 (germline): SSHAT, FNYEAQ (reference sequence). This CDR3 reads CASSLGAGGPGTGELFF. The sequenced CDR3 bases are TGTGCCAGCAGCTTAGGCGCGGGAGGGCCTGGCACCGGGGAG. Complete variable domain (other parts from reference TRBV7-7 and TRBJ2-2): GAGVSQSPRYKVTKRGQDVTLRCDPISSHATLYWYQQALGQGPEFLTYFNYEAQPDKSGLPSDRFSAERPEGSISTLTIQRTEQRDSAMYRCASSLGAGGPGTGELFFGEGSRLTVL.

Turning to this clone: Read data end 3 residues before the CDR3 end; the end is taken from the germline J gene. The chain is built from TRBV19 and TRBJ2-6, with 10 bases lining up with TRBD1. CDR3 length: 17 amino acids. CDR1 and CDR2 from the germline V gene are LNHDA and SQIVND (reference sequence). J was trimmed by 4 bases and V by 6 bases; bases with no gene match: 9. Incomplete CDR3 DNA: TGTGCCAGTAGGTCCGGGACAGGGGATCCGGGGGCCAACGTC. This sequence encodes CASRSGTGDPGANV. The full CDR3 protein reads CASRSGTGDPGANVLTF.

This clone was observed many times. The read falls 3 residues short of the CDR3 end, and the missing part is taken from the germline J gene. The chain joins TRBV29-1 to TRBJ1-1; the D is unclear. Trimming took 5 bases from V and 4 from J, leaving 14 bases between them. Germline V gene lookup returns CDR1 SQVTM and CDR2 ANQGSEA. The CDR3 spans 13 residues. The DNA read from the CDR3 is TGCAGCGTTTTCCTAAGCAGCGGCACTGAA. It translates to CSVFLSSGTE. The CDR3, in full, reads CSVFLSSGTEAFF.

This clone was counted only a few times. One end of the junction varies from germline; a read error may be responsible. The read falls 3 residues short of the CDR3 end, and the missing part is taken from the germline J gene. This chain uses TRBV7-9 with TRBJ2-1; tentative D call: TRBD2 (6 bases). In germline, CDR1 is SEHNR, CDR2 FQNEAQ (reference sequence). The CDR3 extends over 14 amino acids. The CDR3 DNA, read in part, is TGTTCCAGCAGCTTCAGACTAGATTACAATGAG. This encodes CSSSFRLDYNE. The full CDR3 protein is CSSSFRLDYNEQFF.